This T cell receptor beta chain was recorded in a study of blood T cell repertoires in COVID-19. Participants, about 18 to 90 years old, spanned about two dozen US areas. Researchers sorted participants into cohorts using their self-reported clinical history. V shed 3 bases, J shed 1 base, and the junction held 7 bases outside the gene matches. This CDR3 spans 16 amino acids. In germline, CDR1 is LGHDT, CDR2 YNNKEL (reference sequence). The data were produced by immunoSEQ multiplex PCR, yet TCRdb's version contains in-frame clones alone and is incomplete. The sample holds a few hundred thousand clones, 88% seen once.

This sequence was found in a woman aged 18-29 years who had recovered from COVID-19. Sequencing was carried out using PBMCs or T cells enriched from blood (not recorded which). This chain joins TRBV3-1 (or the pseudogene TRBV3-2) and TRBJ1-1, with TRBD1 identical over 8 bases. CDR3 sequence reads: CASSHSPGTGNTEAFF. The CDR3 DNA reads as TGTGCCAGCAGCCACTCGCCCGGGACAGGGAACACTGAAGCTTTCTTT.